This passage covers 10 T cell receptor beta chains from one sample sequenced in a study of T cell responses to AZD1222 COVID-19 vaccine (dated by TCRdb to the early 2020s). The time point label, as the study defines it: about 28 days (+/-7) after the second vaccine dose. Libraries came from the immunoSEQ multiplex PCR assay. As stored in TCRdb, this immuneACCESS dataset retains in-frame rearrangements with V and J assigned. A fraction of the clones does not appear; measured against another copy, unresolved V genes explain less than half of the discrepancy, and the remainder lacks a known reason. This sample holds about 52,000 clones; approximately 88% were observed only once. 2% to 3% of the sample is in the top ten clones. The material sequenced was peripheral blood, taken 28 days after the second AZD1222 dose. These receptors originate from an adult who received the AZD1222 COVID-19 vaccine.

This clone occurred a few times. The chain carries TRBV11-2 and TRBJ2-5; 12 positions agree with TRBD2. The CDR3 is 15 residues long. Trimming cost V 11 bases and J 4 bases; bases outside gene matches: 11. The germline gives CDR1 SGHAT, CDR2 FQNNGV. CDR3 coding DNA: TGTGCCTCAGGGGCTAGCGGGAGGGCCGGAGAGACCCAGTACTTC. This encodes CASGASGRAGETQYF.

The chain couples TRBV19 to TRBJ1-4, with D perhaps matching TRBD1 (5 bases). V lost 3 bases to trimming and J lost 8 bases, with 7 bases between them. Germline assignment: CDR1 LNHDA and CDR2 SQIVND (reference sequence). The CDR3 runs to 12 residues. CDR3 DNA: TGTGCCAGTAGTATTCGGGGGGAAAAACTGTTTTTT. Protein sequence: CASSIRGEKLFF.

The V call is TRBV28, the J call TRBJ1-1, with D tentatively TRBD1 (6 bases). V was trimmed by 5 bases and J by 3 bases, leaving 13 bases between them. The CDR3 is made up of 14 amino acids. The germline V gene has CDR1 MDHEN and CDR2 SYDVKM. DNA of the CDR3: TGTGCCAGCAGTACAGGACAGCCTTACACTGAAGCTTTCTTT. Its protein is CASSTGQPYTEAFF. Based on the CDR3 plus reference TRBV28 and TRBJ1-1, the full variable domain is DVKVTQSSRYLVKRTGEKVFLECVQDMDHENMFWYRQDPGLGLRLIYFSYDVKMKEKGDIPEGYSVSREKKERFSLILESASTNQTSMYLCASSTGQPYTEAFFGQGTRLTVV.

The chain combines TRBV3-1 (or the pseudogene TRBV3-2) with TRBJ1-5; a possible D gene is TRBD1 (5 bases). Trimming cost V 1 base and J 6 bases, with 7 bases left between them. The length of the CDR3 is 13 residues. Germline V gene sequence: CDR1 LGHDT, CDR2 YNNKEL (reference sequence). The DNA for the CDR3 is TGTGCCAGCAGCCAAGTAGGGGCTCAGCCCCAGCATTTT. Its translation is CASSQVGAQPQHF.

This clone was observed a single time. V gene TRBV25-1 combines with J gene TRBJ1-4, with TRBD1 matching 7 bases. There are 15 residues in the CDR3. V lost 4 bases and J lost 6; bases outside the gene matches: 8. Germline lookup yields CDR1 MGHDK and CDR2 SYGVNS. The CDR3 protein is CASSALTGVYEKLFF. CDR3 DNA: TGTGCCAGCAGTGCCCTAACAGGGGTATATGAAAAACTGTTTTTT.

This clone has just one count. V gene TRBV4-1 combines with J gene TRBJ2-3; 8 bases map to TRBD2. The CDR3 consists of 16 residues. The V gene end was trimmed by 0 bases and the J gene end by 0 bases; junction bases not matched to a gene: 2. The V gene's germline CDR1 is MGHRA and CDR2 YSYEKL. CDR3 loop: CASSQDRGGSTDTQYF. In DNA, the CDR3 is TGCGCCAGCAGCCAAGATCGCGGGGGGAGCACAGATACGCAGTATTTT.

The V and J genes are TRBV20-1 and TRBJ2-1; the D is unclear. Germline CDR1 DFQATT, CDR2 SNEGSKA (reference sequence). Trimming shortened V by 4 bases and J by 6 bases, and 7 bases separated the two germline ends. The CDR3 sequence is 11 residues long. The CDR3 loop is CSATTSNEQFF. CDR3 DNA sequence: TGCAGTGCTACGACAAGCAATGAGCAGTTCTTC.

The J gene is TRBJ2-7, the V gene TRBV5-1; maybe TRBD2 (5 bases). The CDR3 has 14 residues. The V end lost 3 bases, the J end lost 2 bases, and 12 bases lay between the germline ends. The germline V gene has CDR1 SGHRS and CDR2 YFSETQ. CDR3 region: CASSSRTPTYEQYF. The DNA for the CDR3 is TGCGCCAGCAGCTCCAGGACTCCTACCTACGAGCAGTACTTC.

V usage is TRBV2 and J usage is TRBJ2-2, with TRBD2 as a possible D gene (6 bases). Germline V lookup: CDR1 SNHLY, CDR2 FYNNEI. V was pared by 6 bases and J by 5 bases, with 13 bases between. CDR3 length: 14 residues. The CDR3 protein is CASSLAATTGELFF. CDR3 DNA sequence: TGTGCCAGCAGCTTAGCGGCTACAACCGGGGAGCTGTTTTTT.

The gene calls are TRBV30 and TRBJ1-4; a weak D match, TRBD1 (5 bases). CDR3 size: 16 residues. CDR1 and CDR2 (germline): GTSNPN, SVGIG (reference sequence). V was cut by 0 bases and J by 3 bases, with 14 bases left in between. In DNA form, the CDR3 reads TGTGCCTGGAGTGTGTCCCACCTGGGGGCTAATGAAAAACTGTTTTTT. This encodes CAWSVSHLGANEKLFF.